The sequence of this T cell receptor (beta chain) was determined in a study of cytomegalovirus exposure and HLA in healthy donors. PCR primers comprised 60 Vbeta and 13 Jbeta primers. Sequenced by immunoSEQ multiplex PCR; TCRdb stores in-frame clones only, minus some. The top ten hold over 0.65% of the sample, which has some 150,000 clones, approximately 81% seen once. Germline V CDR1 and CDR2: SEHNR, FQNEAQ (reference sequence). CDR3 size: 18 residues. V was pared by 3 bases and J by 0 bases, with 11 bases of the junction left unmatched. This clone appeared once. Input material: PBMCs. This sequence joins TRBV7-9 and TRBJ2-1, with 7 nucleotides matching TRBD1. This clonotype was obtained from a woman under 30 in good health and CMV-seronegative. CDR3 coding DNA: TGTGCCAGCAGCTTGGACCGACAGGGAACGATCTCCTACAATGAGCAGTTCTTC. It yields the protein CASSLDRQGTISYNEQFF.